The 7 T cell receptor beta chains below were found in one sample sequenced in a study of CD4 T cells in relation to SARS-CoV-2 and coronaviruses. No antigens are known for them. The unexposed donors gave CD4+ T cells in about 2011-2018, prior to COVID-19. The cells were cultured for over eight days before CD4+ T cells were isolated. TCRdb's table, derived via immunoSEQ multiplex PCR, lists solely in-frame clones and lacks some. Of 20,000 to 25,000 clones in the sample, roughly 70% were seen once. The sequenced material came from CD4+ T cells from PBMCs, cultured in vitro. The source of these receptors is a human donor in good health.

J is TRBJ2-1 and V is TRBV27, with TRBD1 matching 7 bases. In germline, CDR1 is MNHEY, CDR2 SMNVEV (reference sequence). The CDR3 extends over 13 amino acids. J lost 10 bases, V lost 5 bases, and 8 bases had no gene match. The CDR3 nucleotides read TGTGCCAGCAGTCCCCGGACAGGAAGAGAGCAGTTCTTC. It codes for CASSPRTGREQFF.

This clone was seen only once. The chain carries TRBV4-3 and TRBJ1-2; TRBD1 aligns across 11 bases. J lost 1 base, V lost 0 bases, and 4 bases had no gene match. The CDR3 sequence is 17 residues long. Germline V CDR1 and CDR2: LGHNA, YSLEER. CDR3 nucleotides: TGCGCCAGCAGCCAAGATGTCGGGACAGGGGGTAACTATGGCTACACCTTC. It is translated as CASSQDVGTGGNYGYTF.

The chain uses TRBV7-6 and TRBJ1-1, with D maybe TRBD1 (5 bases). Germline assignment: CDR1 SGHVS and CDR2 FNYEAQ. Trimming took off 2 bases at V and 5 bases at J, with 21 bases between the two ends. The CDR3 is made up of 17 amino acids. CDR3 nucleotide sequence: TGTGCCAGCAGCTTATCCGCGTCAGGGCACTACGGGACTGAAGCTTTCTTT. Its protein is CASSLSASGHYGTEAFF.

CDR3: CASSFPGGQNIQYF. The CDR3 DNA follows: TGTGCCAGCAGCTTTCCAGGGGGCCAAAACATTCAGTACTTC. The chain carries TRBV11-1 and TRBJ2-4; 8 bases agree with TRBD1. This CDR3 comprises 14 residues. The trim removed 3 bases at V and 5 bases at J, leaving 3 bases unmatched. Per the germline V gene, CDR1 is SGHAT and CDR2 is FQDESV (reference sequence).

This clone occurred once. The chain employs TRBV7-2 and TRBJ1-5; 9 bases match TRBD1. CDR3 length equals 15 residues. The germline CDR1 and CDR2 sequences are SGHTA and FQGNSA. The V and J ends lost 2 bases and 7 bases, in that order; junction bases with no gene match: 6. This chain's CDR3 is CASSLIGTGSQPQHF. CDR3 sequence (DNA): TGTGCCAGCAGCTTAATCGGGACAGGGTCCCAGCCCCAGCATTTT.

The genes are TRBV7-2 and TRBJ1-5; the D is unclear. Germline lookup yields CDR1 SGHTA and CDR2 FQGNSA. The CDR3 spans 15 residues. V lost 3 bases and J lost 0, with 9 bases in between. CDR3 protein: CASSFEGNSNQPQHF. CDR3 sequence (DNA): TGTGCCAGCAGCTTTGAGGGAAATAGCAATCAGCCCCAGCATTTT. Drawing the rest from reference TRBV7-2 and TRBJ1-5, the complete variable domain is GAGVSQSPSNKVTEKGKDVELRCDPISGHTALYWYRQSLGQGLEFLIYFQGNSAPDKSGLPSDRFSAERTGGSVSTLTIQRTQQEDSAVYLCASSFEGNSNQPQHFGDGTRLSIL.

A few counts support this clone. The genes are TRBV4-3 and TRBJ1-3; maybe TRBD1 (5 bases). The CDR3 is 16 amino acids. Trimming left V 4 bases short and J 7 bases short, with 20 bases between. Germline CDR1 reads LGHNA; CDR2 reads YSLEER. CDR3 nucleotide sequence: TGCGCCAGCAGCCCGTTACAGGCGCCCTTTGGGAACACCATATATTTT. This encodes CASSPLQAPFGNTIYF.